The clone carrying this T cell receptor (beta chain) was seen only a few times. The antigen remains unidentified. This sample was taken from a study of T cells in Graves' hyperthyroidism and ophthalmopathy. Broader study findings: Most clonotypes expanded in the thyroid (above 0.001) were also present in blood.

For Graves' hyperthyroidism to be stable, ophthalmopathy could not progress within 18 months. Newly diagnosed patients aged 18 to 65 had hyperthyroidism of under 2 months' duration. Not enrolled were patients with uncontrolled infection, other autoimmune disease, pregnancy or lactation. The CDR3 has 15 residues. The trim removed 2 bases at V and 3 bases at J, leaving 7 bases unmatched. Germline V lookup: CDR1 MDHEN, CDR2 SYDVKM. The investigators amplified TCR beta CDR3 regions from RNA transcripts. A set of HTBI primers served as the primers for a first-round RT-PCR of the TCR CDR3. TCRdb reprocessed the multiplex PCR reads via MiXCR and lists one record per CDR3 protein. The table has 75,000 to 100,000 distinct CDR3 sequences, approximately 42% seen once.

The specimen was peripheral blood or thyroid tissue (not recorded which). The V and J genes are TRBV28 and TRBJ2-7; 7 nucleotides align to TRBD2. This sequence originates from a woman in her thirties with Graves' hyperthyroidism. Here the CDR3 reads CASSLMSSGNYEQYF. The DNA of the CDR3 is TGTGCCAGCAGTTTAATGTCTAGCGGAAACTACGAGCAGTACTTC.